This TCR beta chain is drawn from a study of cytomegalovirus exposure and HLA in healthy donors. Both 60 Vbeta primers and 13 Jbeta primers went into the PCR. Libraries were prepared by immunoSEQ multiplex PCR; TCRdb keeps only in-frame clonotypes and omits some of them. Counted here are fewer than 100,000 clones, roughly 79% occurring once; the ten biggest clones make up roughly 6%. The receptor comes from a female donor in good health and CMV-seronegative. Sequencing input: PBMCs.

CDR3 protein: CASSQPRQGSDIQYF. In nucleotides, the CDR3 is TGCGCCAGCAGCCAACCCCGACAGGGGTCTGACATTCAGTACTTC. This rearrangement joins TRBV4-1 to TRBJ2-4, with 8 nucleotides matching TRBD1. Germline assignment: CDR1 MGHRA and CDR2 YSYEKL. The trim removed 2 bases at V and 8 bases at J, leaving 8 bases unmatched. The CDR3 spans 15 residues.